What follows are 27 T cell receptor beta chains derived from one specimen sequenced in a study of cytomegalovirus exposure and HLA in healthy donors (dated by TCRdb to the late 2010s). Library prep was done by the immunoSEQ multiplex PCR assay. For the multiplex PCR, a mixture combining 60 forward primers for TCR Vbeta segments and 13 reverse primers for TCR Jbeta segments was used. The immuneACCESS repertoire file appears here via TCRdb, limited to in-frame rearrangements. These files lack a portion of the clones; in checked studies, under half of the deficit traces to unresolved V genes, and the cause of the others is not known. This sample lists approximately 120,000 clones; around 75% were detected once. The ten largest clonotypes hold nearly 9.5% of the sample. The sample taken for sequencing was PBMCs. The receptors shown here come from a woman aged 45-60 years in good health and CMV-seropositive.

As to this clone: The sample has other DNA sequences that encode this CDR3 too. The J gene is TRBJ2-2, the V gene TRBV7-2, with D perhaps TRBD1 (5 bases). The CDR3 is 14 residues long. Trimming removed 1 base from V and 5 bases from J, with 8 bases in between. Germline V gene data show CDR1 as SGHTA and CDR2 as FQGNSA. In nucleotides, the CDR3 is TGTGCCAGCAGCTTAGGACAGAGTACCGGGGAGCTGTTTTTT. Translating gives CASSLGQSTGELFF.

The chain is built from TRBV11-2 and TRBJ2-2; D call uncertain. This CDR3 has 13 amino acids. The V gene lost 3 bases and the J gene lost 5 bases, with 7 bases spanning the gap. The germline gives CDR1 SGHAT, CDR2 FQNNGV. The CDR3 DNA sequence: TGTGCCAGCAGCTTCGGTGTGACCGGGGAGCTGTTTTTT. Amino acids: CASSFGVTGELFF.

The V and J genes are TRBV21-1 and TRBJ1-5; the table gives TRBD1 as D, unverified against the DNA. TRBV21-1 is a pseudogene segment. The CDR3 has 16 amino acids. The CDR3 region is CASSIPGTGGEEPQHF. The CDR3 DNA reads TGTGCCAGCAGCATTCCCGGGACAGGGGGCGAAGAGCCCCAGCATTTT.

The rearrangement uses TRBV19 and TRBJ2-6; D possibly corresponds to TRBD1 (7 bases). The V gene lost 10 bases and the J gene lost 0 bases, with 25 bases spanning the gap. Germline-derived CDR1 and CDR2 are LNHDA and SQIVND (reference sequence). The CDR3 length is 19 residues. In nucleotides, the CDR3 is TGTGCCACCCAACCGGGGGTGGGACAGTATTTCTCTGGGGCCAACGTCCTGACTTTC. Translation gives CATQPGVGQYFSGANVLTF.

CDR3 bases: TGTGCCAGCAATGCGGGCATAGGGGGCACAACATACAATGAGCAGTTCTTC. Translation: CASNAGIGGTTYNEQFF. V gene TRBV27 combines with J gene TRBJ2-1; 7 bases align to TRBD1. V was pared by 7 bases and J by 4 bases, with 16 bases of the junction left unmatched. CDR1 is MNHEY, CDR2 SMNVEV, per germline (reference sequence). The CDR3 sequence is 17 residues long.

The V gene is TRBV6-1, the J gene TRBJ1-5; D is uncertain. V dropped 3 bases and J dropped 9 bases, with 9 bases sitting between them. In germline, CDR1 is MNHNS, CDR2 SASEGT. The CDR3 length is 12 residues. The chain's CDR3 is CASSDSLWPQHF. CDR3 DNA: TGTGCCAGCAGTGACAGTCTTTGGCCCCAGCATTTT.

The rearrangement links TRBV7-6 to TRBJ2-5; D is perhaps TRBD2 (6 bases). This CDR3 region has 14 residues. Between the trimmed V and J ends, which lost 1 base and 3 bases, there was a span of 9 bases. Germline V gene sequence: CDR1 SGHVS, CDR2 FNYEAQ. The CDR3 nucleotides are TGTGCCAGCAGCTTAGGGCTAGCGAAAGAGACCCAGTACTTC. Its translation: CASSLGLAKETQYF.

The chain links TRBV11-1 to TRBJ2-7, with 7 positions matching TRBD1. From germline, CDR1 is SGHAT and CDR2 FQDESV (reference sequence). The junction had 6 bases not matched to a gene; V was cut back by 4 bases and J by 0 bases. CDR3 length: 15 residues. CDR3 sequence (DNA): TGTGCCAGCAGCTCAAGACAGGGAACCTCCTACGAGCAGTACTTC. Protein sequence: CASSSRQGTSYEQYF.

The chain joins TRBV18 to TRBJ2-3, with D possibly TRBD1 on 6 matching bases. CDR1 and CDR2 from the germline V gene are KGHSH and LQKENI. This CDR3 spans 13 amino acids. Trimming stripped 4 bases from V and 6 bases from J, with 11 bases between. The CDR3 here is CASSLTGSDTQYF. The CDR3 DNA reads TGTGCCAGCTCACTCACAGGGTCCGATACGCAGTATTTT. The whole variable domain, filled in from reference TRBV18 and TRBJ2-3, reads NAGVMQNPRHLVRRRGQEARLRCSPMKGHSHVYWYRQLPEEGLKFMVYLQKENIIDESGMPKERFSAEFPKEGPSILRIQQVVRGDSAAYFCASSLTGSDTQYFGPGTRLTVL.

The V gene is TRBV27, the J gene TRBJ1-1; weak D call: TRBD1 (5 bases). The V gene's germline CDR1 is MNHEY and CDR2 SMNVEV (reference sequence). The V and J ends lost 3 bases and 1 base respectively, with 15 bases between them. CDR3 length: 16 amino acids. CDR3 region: CASSFLPRGGNTEAFF. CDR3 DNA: TGTGCCAGCAGTTTCCTACCTCGGGGGGGGAACACTGAAGCTTTCTTT.

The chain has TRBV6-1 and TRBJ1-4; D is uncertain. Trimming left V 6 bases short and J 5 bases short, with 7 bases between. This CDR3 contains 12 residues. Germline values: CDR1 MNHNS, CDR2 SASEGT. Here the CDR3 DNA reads TGTGCCAGCAGCGAGCGGAATGAAAAACTGTTTTTT. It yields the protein CASSERNEKLFF.

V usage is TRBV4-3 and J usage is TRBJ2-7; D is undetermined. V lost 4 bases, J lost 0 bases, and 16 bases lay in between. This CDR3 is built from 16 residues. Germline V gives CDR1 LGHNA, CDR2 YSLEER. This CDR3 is CASSPGIRSHSYEQYF. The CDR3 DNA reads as TGCGCCAGCAGCCCGGGTATCCGGTCCCACTCCTACGAGCAGTACTTC.

Written as DNA, the CDR3 is TGCGCCAGCAGCCAAGGGGTCGGTAGCGTCTACAATGAGCAGTTCTTC. Its translation is CASSQGVGSVYNEQFF. This chain links TRBV4-3 with TRBJ2-1, with a possible D match to TRBD2 (5 bases). The length of the CDR3 is 16 residues. V gave up 1 base and J gave up 3 bases, with 13 bases separating them. The germline V gene has CDR1 LGHNA and CDR2 YSLEER.

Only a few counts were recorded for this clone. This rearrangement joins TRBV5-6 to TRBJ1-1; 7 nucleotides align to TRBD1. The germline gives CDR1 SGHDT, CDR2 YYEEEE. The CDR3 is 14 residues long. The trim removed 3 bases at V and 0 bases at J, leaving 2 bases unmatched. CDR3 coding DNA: TGTGCCAGCAGCTGGGGACAGATGAACACTGAAGCTTTCTTT. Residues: CASSWGQMNTEAFF.

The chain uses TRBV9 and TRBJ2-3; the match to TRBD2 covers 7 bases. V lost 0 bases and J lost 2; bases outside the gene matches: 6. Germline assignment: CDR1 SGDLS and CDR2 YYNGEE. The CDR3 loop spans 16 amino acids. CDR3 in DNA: TGTGCCAGCAGCGTAGATCGAGCGGGGACCACAGATACGCAGTATTTT. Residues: CASSVDRAGTTDTQYF. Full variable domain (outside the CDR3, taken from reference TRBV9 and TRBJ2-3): DSGVTQTPKHLITATGQRVTLRCSPRSGDLSVYWYQQSLDQGLQFLIQYYNGEERAKGNILERFSAQQFPDLHSELNLSSLELGDSALYFCASSVDRAGTTDTQYFGPGTRLTVL.

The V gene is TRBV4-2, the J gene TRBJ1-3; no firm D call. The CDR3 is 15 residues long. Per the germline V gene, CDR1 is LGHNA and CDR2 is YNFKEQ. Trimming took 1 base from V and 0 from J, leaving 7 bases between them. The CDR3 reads CASSQGLLSGNTIYF. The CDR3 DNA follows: TGTGCCAGCAGCCAAGGGCTCCTCTCTGGAAACACCATATATTTT.

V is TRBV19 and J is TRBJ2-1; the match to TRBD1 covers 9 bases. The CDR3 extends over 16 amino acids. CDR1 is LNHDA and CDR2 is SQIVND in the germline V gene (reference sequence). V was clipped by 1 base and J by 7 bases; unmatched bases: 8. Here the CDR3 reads CASSIVGQGPSNEQFF. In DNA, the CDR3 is TGTGCCAGTAGTATAGTGGGACAGGGCCCCTCAAATGAGCAGTTCTTC.

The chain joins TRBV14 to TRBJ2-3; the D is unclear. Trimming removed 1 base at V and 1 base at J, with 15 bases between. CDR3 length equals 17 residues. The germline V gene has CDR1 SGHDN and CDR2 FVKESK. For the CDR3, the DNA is TGTGCCAGCAGCCAAGGGTTCTTACTCGCCGGCACAGATACGCAGTATTTT. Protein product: CASSQGFLLAGTDTQYF.

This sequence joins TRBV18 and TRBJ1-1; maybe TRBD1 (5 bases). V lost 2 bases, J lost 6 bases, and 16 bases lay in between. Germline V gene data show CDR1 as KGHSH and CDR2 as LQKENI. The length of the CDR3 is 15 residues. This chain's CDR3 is CASSPSLTGTAEAFF. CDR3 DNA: TGTGCCAGCTCACCATCTTTAACCGGGACTGCTGAAGCTTTCTTT.

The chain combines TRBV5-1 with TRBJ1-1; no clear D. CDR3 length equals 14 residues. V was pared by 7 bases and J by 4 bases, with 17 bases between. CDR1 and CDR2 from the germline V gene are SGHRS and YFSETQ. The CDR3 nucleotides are TGCGCCAGCGAGGAGGGCCTTACGGGCACTGAAGCTTTCTTT. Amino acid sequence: CASEEGLTGTEAFF.

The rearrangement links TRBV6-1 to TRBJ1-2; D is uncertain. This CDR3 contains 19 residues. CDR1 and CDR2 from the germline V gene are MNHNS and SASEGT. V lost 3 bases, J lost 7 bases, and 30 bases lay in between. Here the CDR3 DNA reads TGTGCCAGCAGTGAGGGGATCTGGGTACAGAGGAGGGTTGGTATTGGCTACACCTTC. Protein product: CASSEGIWVQRRVGIGYTF.

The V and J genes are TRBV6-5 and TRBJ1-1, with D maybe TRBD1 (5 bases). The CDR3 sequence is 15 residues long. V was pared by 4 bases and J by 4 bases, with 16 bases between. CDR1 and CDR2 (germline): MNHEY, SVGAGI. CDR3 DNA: TGTGCCAGCAGTTCCTCCGAAGCGGGGGGCACTGAAGCTTTCTTT. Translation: CASSSSEAGGTEAFF.

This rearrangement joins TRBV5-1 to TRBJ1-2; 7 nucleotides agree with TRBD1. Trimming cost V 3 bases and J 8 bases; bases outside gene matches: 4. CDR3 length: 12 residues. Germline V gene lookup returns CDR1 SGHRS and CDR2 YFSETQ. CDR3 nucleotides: TGCGCCAGCAGCTACGAGGGGGCGGGCTACACCTTC. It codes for CASSYEGAGYTF.

Written as DNA, the CDR3 is TGTGCCAGCAGCTTAGGCTTCGGAGGGGCCGACGAGCAGTACTTC. It is translated as CASSLGFGGADEQYF. The chain employs TRBV11-3 and TRBJ2-7, with D maybe TRBD2 (6 bases). The CDR3 is 15 amino acids. V was cut by 1 base and J by 5 bases, with 15 bases left in between. Germline V CDR1 and CDR2: SGHNT, YENEEA.

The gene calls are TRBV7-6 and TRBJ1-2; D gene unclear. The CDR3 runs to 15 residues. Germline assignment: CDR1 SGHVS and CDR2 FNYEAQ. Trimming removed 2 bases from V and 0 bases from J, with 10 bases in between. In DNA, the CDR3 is TGTGCCAGCAGCTTAAGGTCGGACTCTAACTATGGCTACACCTTC. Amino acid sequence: CASSLRSDSNYGYTF.

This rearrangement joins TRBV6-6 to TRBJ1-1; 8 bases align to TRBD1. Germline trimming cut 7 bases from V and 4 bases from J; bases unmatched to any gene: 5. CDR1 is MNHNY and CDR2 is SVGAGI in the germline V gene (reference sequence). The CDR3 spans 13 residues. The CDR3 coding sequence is TGTGCCAGCAATATGGACAGGGCCACTGAAGCTTTCTTT. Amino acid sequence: CASNMDRATEAFF.

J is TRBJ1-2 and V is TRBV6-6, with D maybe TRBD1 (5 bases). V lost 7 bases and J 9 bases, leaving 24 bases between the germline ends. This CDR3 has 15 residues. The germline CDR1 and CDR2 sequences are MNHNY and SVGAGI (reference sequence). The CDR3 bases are TGTGCCAGCAATCTCAGGTCGGGGAGGGGAAGAAGCTACACCTTC. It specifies CASNLRSGRGRSYTF.